This entry is about one TCR beta chain. Its matching antigen is unknown. These data are taken from a study of shared clonotypes between healthy human individuals. Across the study: With ages of 18 to 49, the donors were a couple of women and a few men.

Study observations and caveats: Naive subsets typically showed greater estimated richness than memory subsets.

Genomic DNA of every subset was divided equally among multiple immunoSEQ plates. Original methodology: Junction-only sequences produced by ImmunoSEQ had no quality scores, so filtering differed. The protocol was immunoSEQ multiplex PCR, while the TCRdb copy is restricted to in-frame clones and leaves out a portion. The V and J calls and clone size are taken from that table; D and trimming were inferred from the DNA. Seen here are more than 2 million clones, around 95% observed once, and the top ten hold about 1.7%. Naive CD8 cells lacked CD45RO, underwent positive selection for CCR7 and left out terminally differentiated effector memory CD45RA+ cells. V was trimmed by 3 bases and J by 4 bases, leaving 13 bases between them. The CDR3 consists of 14 residues. Per germline, CDR1 SGHVS and CDR2 FNYEAQ.

The sample comprised naive CD8+ T cells from PBMCs. J is TRBJ2-7 and V is TRBV7-6; D remains unclear. The TCR sequence derives from a man aged 18 to 35 in good health. Some clones in this sample may be carry-over from other donors' samples. Here the CDR3 DNA reads TGTGCCAGCAGCTTGTCGGAGATCGGATACGAGCAGTACTTC. Amino acid sequence: CASSLSEIGYEQYF.